The 11 T cell receptor beta chains below were found in one sample sequenced in a study of T cell responses to AZD1222 COVID-19 vaccine (dated by TCRdb to the early 2020s). The time point label corresponds to: about 28 days (+/-7) after the second vaccine dose. The library came from the immunoSEQ multiplex PCR assay. TCRdb took this table from immuneACCESS and kept in-frame rearrangements with V and J called. Such tables lack part of the clones; where checked against another copy, unresolved V genes explain under half of the gap, and the rest is unexplained. The sample records 75,000 to 85,000 clones, roughly nine tenths of which are singletons. The biggest ten clones account for approximately 1.3% of the sample. The sample consisted of peripheral blood, taken 28 days after the second AZD1222 dose. The receptors were sampled from an adult who received the AZD1222 COVID-19 vaccine.

The chain couples TRBV5-1 to TRBJ1-1, with a possible D match to TRBD1 (6 bases). The CDR3 is 15 amino acids. Trimming stripped 4 bases from V and 4 bases from J, with 17 bases between. Germline CDR1 and CDR2: SGHRS and YFSETQ. The CDR3 is CASSRSAQGSTEAFF. The DNA of the CDR3 is TGCGCCAGCAGCAGATCCGCACAGGGATCCACTGAAGCTTTCTTT.

V gene TRBV11-3 combines with J gene TRBJ2-2, with TRBD2 matching 9 bases. The CDR3 consists of 17 residues. V was pared by 6 bases and J by 4 bases, with 12 bases of the junction left unmatched. Germline V gene sequence: CDR1 SGHNT, CDR2 YENEEA. The CDR3 loop reads CASSTTIGAGGTGELFF. CDR3 DNA sequence: TGTGCCAGCAGTACGACGATTGGAGCGGGGGGCACCGGGGAGCTGTTTTTT.

The chain links TRBV18 to TRBJ1-4, with D tentatively TRBD1 (5 bases). The CDR3 contains 14 residues. Per the germline V gene, CDR1 is KGHSH and CDR2 is LQKENI. Trimming shortened V by 4 bases and J by 4 bases, and 10 bases separated the two germline ends. For the CDR3, the DNA is TGTGCCAGCTCACGGTGGGGACGTAATGAAAAACTGTTTTTT. It codes for CASSRWGRNEKLFF.

This sequence joins TRBV5-6 and TRBJ2-2, with 8 bases lining up with TRBD2. Germline-derived CDR1 and CDR2 are SGHDT and YYEEEE. With V trimmed by 2 bases and J by 4 bases, 7 bases remained unmatched. This CDR3 is 16 amino acids long. CDR3 nucleotides: TGTGCCAGCAGCTTCGGAGCGGGGGAGGGCACCGGGGAGCTGTTTTTT. Protein product: CASSFGAGEGTGELFF.

This chain uses TRBV29-1 with TRBJ2-6; 8 bases fit TRBD2. V was pared by 7 bases and J by 0 bases, with 11 bases of the junction left unmatched. Germline CDR1 SQVTM, CDR2 ANQGSEA. There are 17 residues in the CDR3. The CDR3 protein is CSATGRGTSSGANVLTF. CDR3 bases: TGCAGCGCAACAGGACGGGGGACTAGCTCTGGGGCCAACGTCCTGACTTTC.

This sequence joins TRBV7-2 and TRBJ2-7; no definite D call. CDR1 SGHTA and CDR2 FQGNSA come from the germline V gene. V gave up 1 base and J gave up 4 bases, with 14 bases separating them. This CDR3 has 15 amino acids. The CDR3 protein is CASSLESGKEYEQYF. The DNA for the CDR3 is TGTGCCAGCAGCTTAGAATCCGGAAAGGAGTACGAGCAGTACTTC.

V usage is TRBV28 and J usage is TRBJ1-2; the D is unclear. The CDR3 is made up of 14 amino acids. Germline-derived CDR1 and CDR2 are MDHEN and SYDVKM. V lost 3 bases and J 8 bases, leaving 16 bases between the germline ends. The chain's CDR3 is CASSLGSRSGGYTF. CDR3 nucleotides: TGTGCCAGCAGTTTGGGCAGCCGGTCGGGCGGCTACACCTTC.

J is TRBJ1-2 and V is TRBV6-1; 12 positions agree with TRBD1. CDR3 length: 19 residues. Trimming removed 3 bases from V and 4 bases from J; junction bases left unmatched: 15. Germline V lookup: CDR1 MNHNS, CDR2 SASEGT. CDR3 amino acids: CASSDTYRDRGRFGYGYTF. The DNA for the CDR3 is TGTGCCAGCAGTGACACCTACCGGGACAGGGGGCGGTTTGGCTATGGCTACACCTTC.

The chain combines TRBV6-1 with TRBJ1-2; no clear D. Trimming pared 2 bases from V and 3 bases from J, leaving 7 bases between. The CDR3 extends over 13 amino acids. Germline V gives CDR1 MNHNS, CDR2 SASEGT. The CDR3 reads CASSELGDYGYTF. The CDR3 bases are TGTGCCAGCAGTGAACTGGGAGACTATGGCTACACCTTC.

CDR3 protein: CASSQVGRENTGELFF. CDR3 sequence (DNA): TGCGCCAGCAGCCAAGTTGGCAGGGAAAACACCGGGGAGCTGTTTTTT. The chain joins TRBV4-1 to TRBJ2-2; D is possibly TRBD1 (5 bases). V was pared by 1 base and J by 2 bases, with 11 bases between. Germline assignment: CDR1 MGHRA and CDR2 YSYEKL. The CDR3 is 16 residues long.

The gene calls are TRBV28 and TRBJ2-7, with a tentative D call TRBD2 (6 bases). Germline V gene data show CDR1 as MDHEN and CDR2 as SYDVKM. The V gene lost 5 bases and the J gene lost 6 bases, with 8 bases spanning the gap. The CDR3 has 11 residues. The CDR3 loop is CASSRRGEQYF. CDR3 bases: TGTGCCAGCAGTAGGAGGGGCGAGCAGTACTTC.